This T cell receptor beta chain was captured by sequencing in a study of cytomegalovirus exposure and HLA in healthy donors. General study points: A highly shared variant cluster was judged a likely technical artifact. Beyond CMV serostatus, there was no information to go on about immune exposure. The authors later found most CMV-associated TCR beta chains appeared HLA-restricted.

PCR employed 60 Vbeta and 13 Jbeta primers. Clones were sequenced by immunoSEQ multiplex PCR, and TCRdb holds only the in-frame ones, with some missing. Among 130,000 to 150,000 clones listed, 65% to 80% were seen once. CDR1 SGDLS and CDR2 YYNGEE come from the germline V gene. J gave up 2 bases and V 4 bases, and 4 bases lay outside the gene matches. This CDR3 is 15 amino acids long. Worth noting for this clone: Its antigen is still unknown.

The sequenced sample was PBMCs. The receptor's source is a woman aged 45-59 years in good health and CMV-seropositive. The chain is built from TRBV9 and TRBJ2-7; 12 positions match TRBD2. The CDR3 DNA is TGTGCCAGCAGCCCCGGACTAGCGGGAACCTACGAGCAGTACTTC. It yields the protein CASSPGLAGTYEQYF.